This T cell receptor (beta chain) was sequenced for a study of graft-versus-host responses after intestinal transplantation. The study, taken as a whole, reports: Circulating GvH clones peaking coincided with falling HvG clones soon after transplant. Allografts carried high graft-versus-host to host-versus-graft clonal ratios in patients having graft-donor T cell macrochimerism. There were GvH clones found in recipient marrow, and some of them appeared first in ileum or blood.

This clone was seen just once. As yet, its antigen is unknown. Sequenced by immunoSEQ multiplex PCR; TCRdb stores in-frame clones only, minus some. The profile shows roughly 89,000 clones, roughly 92% of them singletons. CDR1 is SGHTA and CDR2 is FQGNSA in the germline V gene. Trimming at V came to 5 bases and at J to 2 bases, leaving 5 bases not matched to a gene. The CDR3 runs to 16 residues. This chain joins TRBV7-2 and TRBJ1-4; 10 nucleotides match TRBD1. Sequenced material: unstimulated CD4+ T cells sorted from spleen or lymph node cells, taken before intestinal transplant. This clonotype was sampled from a human donor who received an intestinal transplant. The CDR3 DNA follows: TGTGCCAGCAGCGGACGGACAGGGGGTACTAATGAAAAACTGTTTTTT. Amino acids: CASSGRTGGTNEKLFF.